Below, one TCR beta chain is given with its context. Its antigen is unknown. This sample stems from a study of persistence of HIV-infected CD4 T cells. Study results and limitations: Antigen-responding cells were enriched for degenerate expanded CDR3beta sequences.

The V end lost 0 bases, the J end lost 4 bases, and 14 bases lay between the germline ends. Germline assignment: CDR1 SGDLS and CDR2 YYNGEE. The CDR3 has 15 amino acids. Cells were stimulated with CMV-infected fibroblast lysates at 10 ug/mL. CD40L/CD69 double-negative CD45RO-high memory CD4+ T cells were collected. The immunoSEQ assay was version 4, run in survey mode. Clones were sequenced by immunoSEQ multiplex PCR, and TCRdb holds only the in-frame ones, with some missing. In the table there are roughly 30,000 clones, around 82% of which are singletons. The chain carries TRBV9 and TRBJ2-7, with D perhaps matching TRBD1 (7 bases). This specimen was CD4+ T cells sorted from PBMCs after approximately 19-hour stimulation, taken from a patient who received antiretroviral therapy. The clonotype was recovered from an adult woman with HIV who was CMV-seropositive. The CDR3 nucleotides are TGTGCCAGCAGCGTAGGGGCAGGGGGGTATTACGAGCAGTACTTC. It encodes CASSVGAGGYYEQYF.